This T cell receptor beta chain appears in the sequencing data of a study of T-cell memory formation after mild COVID-19. Study results and limitations: Some clones that responded turned up in pre-infection memory, which suggests that cross-reactive memory joined in. Clones which contracted sat mainly in CM and EM if CD4+, and in EMRA if CD8+. Contracting clones from day 15 to 85 had balanced CD4/CD8; later expanders favoured CD4+.

Germline assignment: CDR1 SGHVS and CDR2 FQNEAQ. V lost 4 bases and J lost 4, with 15 bases in between. The CDR3 loop spans 15 amino acids. MiXCR, applied by TCRdb to the 5' RACE reads, yields one record per CDR3 protein. Altogether a few hundred thousand distinct CDR3 sequences are present, 15% to 20% being singletons, with the ten largest covering about 22%. Regarding this clonotype: Its specificity is unknown.

This receptor was identified in a man in his late teens or twenties who had mild COVID-19 (a few samples of this study predate the infection). Cell type and time point are not known. The chain carries TRBV7-8 and TRBJ2-3, with D unclear. Sequencing was performed on PBMCs or a T cell subset sorted from them (not recorded which). CDR3 DNA: TGTGCCAGCAGCTCCGGCCAAGGAGACCCAGATACGCAGTATTTT. Protein sequence: CASSSGQGDPDTQYF. Combining the CDR3 with reference TRBV7-8 and TRBJ2-3 gives the whole variable domain GAGVSQSPRYKVAKRGQDVALRCDPISGHVSLFWYQQALGQGPEFLTYFQNEAQLDKSGLPSDRFFAERPEGSVSTLKIQRTQQEDSAVYLCASSSGQGDPDTQYFGPGTRLTVL.